This TCR beta chain was found in a study of T cells expressing NK-cell markers. Study-level background: Seropositivity for HCMV was found in seven of the eight sequenced donors, with one seronegative.

About this clonotype: Its matching antigen is unknown.

This CDR3 is 15 amino acids long. CDR1 and CDR2 (germline): SGHRS, YFSETQ. No DNA is given; TCRdb re-called the 5' RACE reads and lists each CDR3 protein once. This sample's clone table lists roughly 350,000 distinct CDR3 sequences. Overall study findings and caveats: A handful of donors likewise had their CD3+CD56-NKG2C+ fraction led by these clonotypes. Among CD8+ T cells from several donors, dominant NKG2C+ clonotypes accounted for roughly 1.0-8%. The study left the HCMV specificity of expanded NKG2C+ T cell clones unresolved.

The V gene is TRBV5-1, the J gene TRBJ2-7; TCRdb reports TRBD1, a call that lacks DNA to check it against. Sequenced material: blood T cells: a sorted CD56 or NKG2C T cell subset, CD4+ or CD8+ T cells, or bulk PBMC T cells (not recorded which). This receptor was identified in a man between 18 and 69 years old in good health. This CDR3 reads CASSLAAQGLYEQYF.